What follows are 8 T cell receptor beta chains derived from one specimen sequenced in a study of blood T cell repertoires in COVID-19. Only in-frame clones appear in the TCRdb table, and some are missing; sequencing was by immunoSEQ multiplex PCR. The sample has 180,000 or so clones, roughly 88% seen once. Input material: PBMCs or T cells enriched from blood (not recorded which). The receptors here all came from a man aged 50 to 60 who had recovered from COVID-19.

The rearrangement links TRBV3-1 (or the pseudogene TRBV3-2) to TRBJ1-3, with 7 nucleotides matching TRBD1. CDR3 length: 17 residues. The V segment lost 3 bases and the J segment 0 bases; nucleotides outside the gene matches: 8. Germline assignment: CDR1 LGHDT and CDR2 YNNKEL (reference sequence). In DNA form, the CDR3 reads TGTGCCAGCAGCCAGTCCCACAGGGGAGCCTCTGGAAACACCATATATTTT. Protein product: CASSQSHRGASGNTIYF.

The chain employs TRBV4-2 and TRBJ2-7; 8 positions match TRBD1. V was clipped by 4 bases and J by 0 bases; unmatched bases: 17. This CDR3 spans 19 amino acids. Germline CDR1 and CDR2: LGHNA and YNFKEQ. This chain's CDR3 is CASSLPGRGPIESSYEQYF. The CDR3 region has the DNA TGTGCCAGCAGCCTCCCTGGCAGGGGGCCTATAGAGAGCTCCTACGAGCAGTACTTC.

The chain carries TRBV7-9 and TRBJ1-1; D possibly corresponds to TRBD1 (5 bases). Germline CDR1 SEHNR, CDR2 FQNEAQ (reference sequence). The CDR3 is 16 amino acids. V lost 4 bases, J lost 3 bases, and 18 bases lay in between. DNA for the CDR3: TGTGCCAGCAGCTCAAAAGCAGGGTCTTGGGACACTGAAGCTTTCTTT. Protein product: CASSSKAGSWDTEAFF.

CDR3 sequence reads: CASSPFGQGEKEQFF. Here the CDR3 DNA reads TGTGCCAGCTCACCCTTCGGACAGGGGGAAAAGGAGCAGTTCTTC. The chain links TRBV18 to TRBJ2-1; 10 nucleotides agree with TRBD1. V lost 3 bases to trimming and J lost 10 bases; unmatched junction nucleotides: 9. Germline CDR1 reads KGHSH; CDR2 reads LQKENI. The CDR3 is 15 amino acids.

The rearrangement links TRBV10-2 to TRBJ1-1; possibly TRBD1 for D (6 bases). Per germline, CDR1 WSHSY and CDR2 SAAADI. CDR3 length: 15 residues. Trimming shortened V by 7 bases and J by 1 base, and 16 bases separated the two germline ends. CDR3 nucleotides: TGCGCCAGCAAAAGATCCGGGACACAGAACACTGAAGCTTTCTTT. Translated, it gives CASKRSGTQNTEAFF.

The chain recombines TRBV7-9 with TRBJ1-5, with D unresolved. The CDR3 has 12 residues. The germline CDR1 and CDR2 sequences are SEHNR and FQNEAQ (reference sequence). The V end was cut by 3 bases, the J end by 7 bases, with 7 bases between. Here the CDR3 reads CASSLEAQPQHF. In DNA, the CDR3 is TGTGCCAGCAGCTTGGAGGCCCAGCCCCAGCATTTT.

This chain links TRBV30 with TRBJ2-2; 8 nucleotides match TRBD2. The CDR3 totals 17 residues. Trimming removed 4 bases from V and 7 bases from J; junction bases left unmatched: 17. The germline CDR1 and CDR2 sequences are GTSNPN and SVGIG (reference sequence). In DNA, the CDR3 is TGTGCCTGGACCCTGCAAGGGGGGACTAGTTTTATCGGGGAGCTGTTTTTT. Protein product: CAWTLQGGTSFIGELFF.

This clone was recorded a few times. The V call is TRBV3-1 (or the pseudogene TRBV3-2), the J call TRBJ1-1; D perhaps matches TRBD1 (5 bases). CDR3 length: 13 residues. Between the trimmed V and J ends, which lost 3 bases and 7 bases, there was a span of 12 bases. Germline V CDR1 and CDR2: LGHDT, YNNKEL (reference sequence). As DNA, the CDR3 is TGTGCCAGCAGCCATGTGGGGCGATTTGAAGCTTTCTTT. Translation gives CASSHVGRFEAFF.